Here is one T cell receptor (beta chain) with its context. Its antigen is not known. This sample was taken from a study of T cells in Graves' hyperthyroidism and ophthalmopathy. At the level of the study: Any treatment followed the collection of peripheral blood at initial diagnosis.

Germline CDR1 ENHRY, CDR2 SYGVKD. V lost 6 bases and J lost 1, with 10 bases in between. CDR3 length: 15 amino acids. Patients affected by ophthalmopathy presented a Clinical Activity Score of at least 3, a NOSPECS grade of at least 4, and disease duration below 3 months. The study, taken as a whole, reports: It was a median around 6 months before onset that the model predicted ophthalmopathy. Blood samples included most of the expanded thyroid clonotypes exceeding 0.001.

It was RNA transcripts that yielded the amplified TCR beta CDR3 regions. HTBI primers drove first-round RT-PCR of the TCR CDR3. Using its own MiXCR run on the multiplex PCR reads, TCRdb lists one record per CDR3 protein. Here the sample spans about 600,000 distinct CDR3 sequences, more than 15% being singletons. The chain recombines TRBV10-3 with TRBJ1-6, with a weak D call TRBD1 (6 bases). This receptor was obtained from a woman in her thirties or forties with Graves' ophthalmopathy. Input material: blood. The CDR3 protein is CAIREGGSYNSPLHF. The CDR3 bases are TGTGCCATCAGGGAGGGGGGTTCCTATAATTCACCCCTCCACTTT.